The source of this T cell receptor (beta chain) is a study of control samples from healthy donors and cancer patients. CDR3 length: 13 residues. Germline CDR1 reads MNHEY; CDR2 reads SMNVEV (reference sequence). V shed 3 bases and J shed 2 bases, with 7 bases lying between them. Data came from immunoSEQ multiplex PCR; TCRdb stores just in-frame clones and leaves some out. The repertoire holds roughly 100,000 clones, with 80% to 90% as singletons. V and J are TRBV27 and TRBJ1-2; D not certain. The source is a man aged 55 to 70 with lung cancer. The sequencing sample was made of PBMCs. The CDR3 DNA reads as TGTGCCAGCAGTTTTCGGGCCAACTATGGCTACACCTTC. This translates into CASSFRANYGYTF.